The sequence of this T cell receptor (beta chain) was determined in a study of T cells in Graves' hyperthyroidism and ophthalmopathy. Researchers amplified the TCR beta CDR3 regions from RNA transcripts. Primed by the HTBI set, a first-round RT-PCR was run on the TCR CDR3. TCRdb ran MiXCR on the multiplex PCR reads and lists one entry per CDR3 protein. Counted here are under 450,000 distinct CDR3 sequences, 15% to 19% occurring once; the ten biggest clones make up roughly 8%. CDR1 and CDR2 from the germline V gene are MNHNS and SASEGT. The V segment lost 6 bases and the J segment 2 bases; nucleotides outside the gene matches: 9. The CDR3 extends over 15 amino acids. This clonotype was detected only a few times. Since a much larger clone is just one base distant, this may be a read error.

The sequenced sample was blood. The chain carries TRBV6-1 and TRBJ2-7; TRBD2 agrees at 8 bases. This clonotype was sampled from a woman younger than 30 with Graves' hyperthyroidism. The CDR3: CASRKGRGGPYEQYF. The CDR3 DNA is TGTGCCAGCAGAAAGGGACGGGGGGGTCCCTACGAGCAGTACTTC.